Presented here are 13 T cell receptor beta chains from one specimen sequenced in a study of cytomegalovirus exposure and HLA in healthy donors (dated by TCRdb to about 2017). The receptor library was made with the immunoSEQ multiplex PCR assay. For the multiplex PCR, a mixture combining 60 forward primers for TCR Vbeta segments and 13 reverse primers for TCR Jbeta segments was used. Not all clones reach the TCRdb copy of this immuneACCESS table, which keeps in-frame sequences only. Checked studies attribute under half of the gap to unresolved V genes and leave the rest unexplained. The sample table records roughly 200,000 clones; over 75% of these occur just once. About 2.2% of the sample goes to the ten largest clones. Sequenced: PBMCs. The receptors shown here come from a woman aged 45-65 years in good health and CMV-seronegative.

V and J are TRBV29-1 and TRBJ1-4, with TRBD1 as a possible D gene (6 bases). The length of the CDR3 is 13 residues. The germline V and J ends were trimmed by 5 bases and 10 bases, with 17 bases remaining between them. Germline V gene lookup returns CDR1 SQVTM and CDR2 ANQGSEA. The DNA of the CDR3 is TGCAGCGTTCGGGACACGAACATGGGAAAACTGTTTTTT. This encodes CSVRDTNMGKLFF.

This clone has a single count. The rearrangement links TRBV9 to TRBJ2-1; 9 nucleotides match TRBD1. Per the germline V gene, CDR1 is SGDLS and CDR2 is YYNGEE. V trimming: 0 bases; J trimming: 7 bases; junction bases outside the gene matches: 5. CDR3 length: 15 residues. This CDR3 is CASSVGTGGGNEQFF. CDR3 bases: TGTGCCAGCAGCGTAGGTACAGGGGGCGGGAATGAGCAGTTCTTC.

The chain uses TRBV29-1 and TRBJ2-3; 12 bases are a match to TRBD1. The ends lost 5 bases at V and 2 bases at J; junction bases unmatched: 5. The CDR3 consists of 15 residues. The germline V gene encodes CDR1 SQVTM and CDR2 ANQGSEA. CDR3 sequence reads: CSVPGTGGHTDTQYF. In DNA form, the CDR3 reads TGCAGCGTTCCCGGGACAGGGGGCCACACAGATACGCAGTATTTT.

This clone was seen once. DNA of the CDR3: TGTGCCAGCAGCGCCGGGACTAGCGGACAAGAGACCCAGTACTTC. This translates into CASSAGTSGQETQYF. This rearrangement joins TRBV9 to TRBJ2-5; 11 bases are shared with TRBD2. Germline CDR1 is SGDLS and CDR2 is YYNGEE. The CDR3 totals 15 residues. V lost 3 bases and J lost 2; bases outside the gene matches: 3.

This chain links TRBV4-1 with TRBJ2-1; 9 bases match TRBD1. CDR3 size: 15 residues. CDR1 and CDR2 (germline): MGHRA, YSYEKL. The ends lost 0 bases at V and 9 bases at J; junction bases unmatched: 6. The CDR3 protein is CASSQDYRGQSEQFF. CDR3 coding DNA: TGCGCCAGCAGCCAAGATTACAGGGGGCAAAGTGAGCAGTTCTTC.

This clone has only one observation. The V call is TRBV19, the J call TRBJ1-5; no clear D. Trimming shortened V by 7 bases and J by 6 bases, and 16 bases separated the two germline ends. The CDR3 consists of 14 residues. From germline, CDR1 is LNHDA and CDR2 SQIVND (reference sequence). The DNA of the CDR3 is TGTGCCAGTAACCGTGGACCTGGAGGTCAGCCCCAGCATTTT. It encodes CASNRGPGGQPQHF.

This rearrangement joins TRBV10-2 to TRBJ2-1, with D possibly matching TRBD1 (5 bases). Trimming took off 10 bases at V and 4 bases at J, with 11 bases between the two ends. The CDR3 is 12 residues long. The germline CDR1 and CDR2 sequences are WSHSY and SAAADI. The CDR3 reads CATIQGYNEQFF. In DNA form, the CDR3 reads TGCGCCACCATTCAGGGTTACAATGAGCAGTTCTTC.

This chain connects TRBV5-1 to TRBJ2-3, with D tentatively TRBD2 (5 bases). Germline CDR1 is SGHRS and CDR2 is YFSETQ. The CDR3 covers 15 residues. Trimming pared 3 bases from V and 0 bases from J, leaving 11 bases between. The CDR3 region is CASSSSGFSTDTQYF. CDR3 bases: TGCGCCAGCAGCTCCAGCGGCTTTAGCACAGATACGCAGTATTTT.

The rearrangement joins TRBV7-6 to TRBJ2-5; TRBD1 matches 7 bases. The CDR3 contains 14 residues. J lost 5 bases, V lost 3 bases, and 6 bases had no gene match. Germline assignment: CDR1 SGHVS and CDR2 FNYEAQ. The CDR3 region is CASSLTGFGETQYF. CDR3 in DNA: TGTGCCAGCAGCTTGACAGGGTTCGGCGAGACCCAGTACTTC.

The J gene is TRBJ1-4, the V gene TRBV27; D possibly corresponds to TRBD1 (6 bases). The CDR3 is 14 residues long. Trimming removed 3 bases at V and 7 bases at J, with 12 bases between. The germline V gene encodes CDR1 MNHEY and CDR2 SMNVEV (reference sequence). The CDR3 protein is CASSFSQGGEKLFF. DNA of the CDR3: TGTGCCAGCAGTTTCTCTCAAGGGGGTGAAAAACTGTTTTTT. The full variable domain, with the rest looked up from reference TRBV27 and TRBJ1-4, is EAQVTQNPRYLITVTGKKLTVTCSQNMNHEYMSWYRQDPGLGLRQIYYSMNVEVTDKGDVPEGYKVSRKEKRNFPLILESPSPNQTSLYFCASSFSQGGEKLFFGSGTQLSVL.

The chain is built from TRBV15 and TRBJ2-1, with 10 bases that match TRBD2. The germline V gene encodes CDR1 LNHNV and CDR2 YYDKDF (reference sequence). Trimming took 0 bases from V and 5 from J; bases not matched to a gene: 13. The CDR3 totals 19 residues. Written as DNA, the CDR3 is TGTGCCACCAGCAGAGATAGAGCTAGCGGGAGAGGTCGGCACAATGAGCAGTTCTTC. It yields the protein CATSRDRASGRGRHNEQFF.

V usage is TRBV6-6 and J usage is TRBJ2-6; D perhaps matches TRBD1 (6 bases). The CDR3 length is 15 residues. V lost 5 bases and J lost 9, with 17 bases in between. Germline V gives CDR1 MNHNY, CDR2 SVGAGI (reference sequence). For the CDR3, the DNA is TGTGCCAGCAGTACCACCCCAGGACAGAACAACGTCCTGACTTTC. It yields the protein CASSTTPGQNNVLTF.

CDR3 DNA: TGTGCCAGTAGTATAGTCGGGACTACGAGAGATACGCAGTATTTT. Translated, it gives CASSIVGTTRDTQYF. This chain joins TRBV19 and TRBJ2-3; 7 bases agree with TRBD2. J was trimmed by 5 bases and V by 1 base; bases with no gene match: 6. CDR3 length: 15 residues. Germline loops: CDR1 LNHDA, CDR2 SQIVND (reference sequence).